This is a list of T cell receptor beta chains from one sample in a study of somatic mutations in cytotoxic T cells in rheumatoid arthritis. This table comes from immunoSEQ multiplex PCR, and its TCRdb copy is limited to in-frame clones, with some not included. The sample contains 9,000 to 13,000 clones, 70% to 75% of which appear only once. The sample consisted of CD8+ T cells sorted from blood. These receptors were collected from an adult with rheumatoid arthritis. The CDR3 runs from the conserved cysteine through the conserved F or W. The D gene is left open where the match is weak. A row's size may be missing; if present it is once, few, many or a size class.

d_call: .
v_call: TRBV13
j_call: TRBJ2-1
clone_size: .
cdr3_nt: TGTGCCAGCAGCGCTGACCGGGAGCAGTTCTTC
cdr3_aa: CASSADREQFF

d_call: .
v_call: TRBV29-1
j_call: TRBJ2-7
clone_size: .
cdr3_nt: TGCAGCGTTGGCCAAGGACCCACCTACGAGCAGTACTTC
cdr3_aa: CSVGQGPTYEQYF

d_call: TRBD1
v_call: TRBV7-9
j_call: TRBJ2-3
clone_size: few
cdr3_nt: TGTGCCAGCAGCACGTTGACAGGGCCTGTAACAGATACGCAGTATTTT
cdr3_aa: CASSTLTGPVTDTQYF

d_call: TRBD1
v_call: TRBV6-5
j_call: TRBJ2-1
clone_size: .
cdr3_nt: TGTGCCAGCAGTTTCGGACAGGGGGCTTATGAGCAGTTCTTC
cdr3_aa: CASSFGQGAYEQFF

d_call: .
v_call: TRBV30
j_call: TRBJ1-1
clone_size: .
cdr3_nt: TGTGCCTGGAGTGTCCCAACTTACTTCACTGAAGCTTTCTTT
cdr3_aa: CAWSVPTYFTEAFF

d_call: .
v_call: TRBV7-9
j_call: TRBJ2-7
clone_size: .
cdr3_nt: TGTGCCAGCAGCTCCGTAAAAGGCAGCTCCTACGAGCAGTACTTC
cdr3_aa: CASSSVKGSSYEQYF

d_call: .
v_call: TRBV4-3
j_call: TRBJ2-3
clone_size: .
cdr3_nt: TGCGCCAGCAGCCAAGTAGTAGGGCCTACGCAGTATTTT
cdr3_aa: CASSQVVGPTQYF

d_call: .
v_call: TRBV7-9
j_call: TRBJ1-1
clone_size: .
cdr3_nt: TGTGCCAGCAGCTTCGGGGGGAACACTGAAGCTTTCTTT
cdr3_aa: CASSFGGNTEAFF

d_call: .
v_call: TRBV7-9
j_call: TRBJ1-5
clone_size: .
cdr3_nt: TGTGCCAGCAGCCCCCCGGGTTTAGGGAATCAGCCCCAGCATTTT
cdr3_aa: CASSPPGLGNQPQHF

d_call: .
v_call: TRBV15
j_call: TRBJ2-1
clone_size: once
cdr3_nt: TGTGCCACCAGCAGATACCTCCGGGACAAGAACAATGAGCAGTTCTTC
cdr3_aa: CATSRYLRDKNNEQFF

d_call: .
v_call: TRBV15
j_call: TRBJ2-1
clone_size: .
cdr3_nt: TGTGCCACCAGCAGAGATCGGTATGGGGGCTACAATGAGCAGTTCTTC
cdr3_aa: CATSRDRYGGYNEQFF

d_call: TRBD1
v_call: TRBV7-9
j_call: TRBJ1-2
clone_size: .
cdr3_nt: TGTGCCAGCAGCACCGGGACAGGGAGGGGAGGTAGTCGCTACACCTTC
cdr3_aa: CASSTGTGRGGSRYTF

d_call: .
v_call: TRBV29-1
j_call: TRBJ2-3
clone_size: .
cdr3_nt: TGCAGCGTTTTGGCCAGTAACATGGGGACGCAGTATTTT
cdr3_aa: CSVLASNMGTQYF

d_call: .
v_call: TRBV19
j_call: TRBJ1-2
clone_size: .
cdr3_nt: TGTGCCAGTAGTTTGATCCTAGGGGTTGTGGACACCTTC
cdr3_aa: CASSLILGVVDTF

d_call: .
v_call: TRBV28
j_call: TRBJ2-1
clone_size: .
cdr3_nt: TGTGCCAGCAGTTTCGTGGGGGCCATCTACAATGAGCAGTTCTTC
cdr3_aa: CASSFVGAIYNEQFF

d_call: .
v_call: TRBV5-4
j_call: TRBJ1-5
clone_size: .
cdr3_nt: TGTGCCAGCAGCTTGTCAGGGAGCGGGCAGCCCCAGCATTTT
cdr3_aa: CASSLSGSGQPQHF

d_call: .
v_call: TRBV27
j_call: TRBJ2-7
clone_size: .
cdr3_nt: TGTGCCAGCAGTTTATCCGGGGGCTCGCAGTACTTC
cdr3_aa: CASSLSGGSQYF

d_call: TRBD1
v_call: TRBV7-9
j_call: TRBJ2-7
clone_size: .
cdr3_nt: TGTGCCAGCAGCTTGGGACAGGCGGACGAGCAGTACTTC
cdr3_aa: CASSLGQADEQYF

d_call: .
v_call: TRBV27
j_call: TRBJ1-5
clone_size: .
cdr3_nt: TGTGCCAGCAGTTTGGCAGGGAATCAGCCCCAGCATTTT
cdr3_aa: CASSLAGNQPQHF

d_call: .
v_call: TRBV2
j_call: TRBJ1-1
clone_size: medium-sized
cdr3_nt: TGTGCCAGCAGTGATTCTACTATGAACACTGAAGCTTTCTTT
cdr3_aa: CASSDSTMNTEAFF